This T cell receptor beta chain was recorded in a study of cytomegalovirus exposure and HLA in healthy donors. Whole-study results and caveats: Later analysis reportedly placed an Asian-associated ancestry cluster below the roughly 680-donor mean in N-insertions.

In the PCR, 60 Vbeta and 13 Jbeta primers were used. The method was immunoSEQ multiplex PCR; TCRdb's version includes in-frame clones alone and lacks a portion of them. Seen here are about 200,000 clones, around 83% observed once, and the top ten hold approximately 1.8%. V shed 5 bases and J 6 bases; nucleotides not matched to a gene: 7. The CDR3 loop spans 15 amino acids. CDR1 is MDHEN and CDR2 is SYDVKM in the germline V gene. This clone was seen a few times. The target antigen is unknown. The source is a middle-aged man in good health and CMV-seropositive. The genes are TRBV28 and TRBJ2-1; TRBD2 matches 10 bases. The sequencing input was PBMCs. Written as DNA, the CDR3 is TGTGCCAGCAGTAGGAGCGGGAGGGCCGTCAATGAGCAGTTCTTC. Protein product: CASSRSGRAVNEQFF.